This TCR beta chain was sequenced during a study of shared T cell receptors in the human thymus. V lost 5 bases to trimming and J lost 6 bases; unmatched junction nucleotides: 14. The CDR3 consists of 16 residues. Germline loops: CDR1 SGDLS, CDR2 YYNGEE. Here immunoSEQ multiplex PCR was the method, and the copy in TCRdb shows in-frame clones only, minus some. The data contain hundreds of thousands of clones, around 87% of them seen just once; the ten biggest clones take up 0.0094%. These data were also filed under a second study, of human thymus T cells. That work contributes: Donation came from healthy Finnish infants having corrective surgery for congenital heart defects. V and J gene usage appeared biased in thymic and blood repertoires. Thymic TCR repertoires of unrelated people reportedly overlapped highly.

The sequenced sample consisted of thymocytes. The source of this sequence is a boy younger than two with a congenital heart defect. The chain couples TRBV9 to TRBJ1-2; 9 bases are a match to TRBD1. In DNA form, the CDR3 reads TGTGCCAGCAGTCGAAAGATGGGACAGGGATACAATGGCTACACCTTC. Translated: CASSRKMGQGYNGYTF. Looking up the rest from reference TRBV9 and TRBJ1-2 gives the full variable domain: DSGVTQTPKHLITATGQRVTLRCSPRSGDLSVYWYQQSLDQGLQFLIQYYNGEERAKGNILERFSAQQFPDLHSELNLSSLELGDSALYFCASSRKMGQGYNGYTFGSGTRLTVV.